Below, 22 T cell receptor beta chains from the same sample are listed, as sequenced in a study of blood T cell repertoires in COVID-19. The repertoire was sequenced with immunoSEQ multiplex PCR; TCRdb's copy has only in-frame clones and lacks some. The sample contains hundreds of thousands of clones, 85% of which appear only once. The sequenced sample was peripheral blood. All receptors derive from a human donor in a cohort sampled during active COVID-19.

Concerning this clone itself: The same CDR3 can be traced to other DNA sequences in this sample. The chain joins TRBV9 to TRBJ1-4; 9 nucleotides align to TRBD1. J lost 4 bases, V lost 0 bases, and 4 bases had no gene match. The CDR3 is 16 amino acids. CDR1 is SGDLS and CDR2 is YYNGEE in the germline V gene. The CDR3 here is CASSVAPTGGNEKLFF. CDR3 nucleotides: TGTGCCAGCAGCGTAGCACCGACAGGGGGTAATGAAAAACTGTTTTTT.

The chain combines TRBV3-1 (or the pseudogene TRBV3-2) with TRBJ1-1; 7 nucleotides line up with TRBD1. The CDR3 covers 12 residues. Per germline, CDR1 LGHDT and CDR2 YNNKEL (reference sequence). With 3 bases clipped from V and 11 bases from J, the junction kept 6 bases outside the gene matches. The CDR3 DNA follows: TGTGCCAGCAGCCATGGACAGGTCAAGGCTTTCTTT. Its protein is CASSHGQVKAFF.

The V call is TRBV5-1, the J call TRBJ1-4, with a tentative D call TRBD1 (5 bases). The V gene lost 4 bases and the J gene lost 0 bases, with 10 bases spanning the gap. Germline V gene lookup returns CDR1 SGHRS and CDR2 YFSETQ. There are 15 residues in the CDR3. The CDR3 loop reads CASSQDSATNEKLFF. CDR3 sequence (DNA): TGCGCCAGCAGCCAAGACAGCGCAACTAATGAAAAACTGTTTTTT.

V gene TRBV7-2 combines with J gene TRBJ1-3, with D possibly being TRBD1 (5 bases). With 5 bases removed from V and 3 bases from J, the gap between germline ends came to 8 bases. This CDR3 spans 13 amino acids. Germline V lookup: CDR1 SGHTA, CDR2 FQGNSA. The CDR3 bases are TGTGCCAGCAGCCAGACAGTTGGAAACACCATATATTTT. It encodes CASSQTVGNTIYF.

The chain links TRBV6-5 to TRBJ2-3; TRBD2 aligns across 12 bases. V lost 6 bases and J lost 4; bases outside the gene matches: 5. Germline assignment: CDR1 MNHEY and CDR2 SVGAGI. The CDR3 consists of 15 residues. The CDR3 DNA is TGTGCCAGCAGCTCCGGGACTAGCGGGTCAGATACGCAGTATTTT. This sequence encodes CASSSGTSGSDTQYF.

The chain carries TRBV18 and TRBJ1-3; 7 bases line up with TRBD1. This CDR3 has 13 residues. J was trimmed by 6 bases and V by 5 bases; bases with no gene match: 4. Germline V lookup: CDR1 KGHSH, CDR2 LQKENI. This chain's CDR3 is CASSDRAENTIYF. The CDR3 DNA is TGTGCCAGCTCAGACAGGGCGGAAAACACCATATATTTT.

J is TRBJ2-1 and V is TRBV11-2, with TRBD2 matching over 10 bases. The germline CDR1 and CDR2 sequences are SGHAT and FQNNGV. The CDR3 loop spans 15 amino acids. Trimming cost V 4 bases and J 8 bases; bases outside gene matches: 8. CDR3: CASSSSAGGHHEQFF. CDR3 DNA sequence: TGTGCCAGCAGCTCGTCAGCGGGAGGGCACCATGAGCAGTTCTTC.

This clone was counted between two and nine times. CDR3 in amino acids: CAIPGQVRMGGANVLTF. The CDR3 DNA follows: TGTGCCATCCCGGGACAGGTGAGAATGGGGGGGGCCAACGTCCTGACTTTC. The chain employs TRBV27 and TRBJ2-6; 8 bases map to TRBD1. This CDR3 contains 17 residues. Germline CDR1 MNHEY, CDR2 SMNVEV (reference sequence). The ends lost 10 bases at V and 4 bases at J; junction bases unmatched: 15.

To note about this clone: The sample has other DNA sequences that encode this CDR3 too. The chain couples TRBV9 to TRBJ1-2, with 9 bases that match TRBD1. This CDR3 spans 14 amino acids. Germline CDR1 SGDLS, CDR2 YYNGEE. The junction had 0 bases not matched to a gene; V was cut back by 0 bases and J by 3 bases. The CDR3 spells CASSVGTGDYGYTF. For the CDR3, the DNA is TGTGCCAGCAGCGTAGGGACAGGGGACTATGGCTACACCTTC.

The V and J genes are TRBV15 and TRBJ1-2; D may be TRBD1 (6 bases). V was pared by 2 bases and J by 4 bases, with 11 bases between. CDR1 and CDR2 (germline): LNHNV, YYDKDF (reference sequence). The CDR3 spans 14 residues. In nucleotides, the CDR3 is TGTGCCACCAGCAGACCTACAGGGATCTATGGCTACACCTTC. The encoded protein is CATSRPTGIYGYTF.

The V call is TRBV5-1, the J call TRBJ2-1, with D perhaps matching TRBD1 (6 bases). Trimming cost V 2 bases and J 0 bases, with 9 bases left between them. The germline V gene has CDR1 SGHRS and CDR2 YFSETQ. The CDR3 totals 15 residues. This CDR3 reads CASSFEGGSYNEQFF. The DNA of the CDR3 is TGCGCCAGCAGCTTCGAAGGGGGCTCCTACAATGAGCAGTTCTTC. The full variable domain, its missing parts supplied by reference TRBV5-1 and TRBJ2-1, is KAGVTQTPRYLIKTRGQQVTLSCSPISGHRSVSWYQQTPGQGLQFLFEYFSETQRNKGNFPGRFSGRQFSNSRSEMNVSTLELGDSALYLCASSFEGGSYNEQFFGPGTRLTVL.

The chain couples TRBV9 to TRBJ1-6; no firm D call. Germline CDR1 SGDLS, CDR2 YYNGEE. The CDR3 runs to 15 residues. V lost 2 bases, J lost 0 bases, and 6 bases lay in between. CDR3 nucleotide sequence: TGTGCCAGCAGCGTTGGGAGCTCCTATAATTCACCCCTCCACTTT. Protein product: CASSVGSSYNSPLHF.

The V call is TRBV6-5, the J call TRBJ2-7, with TRBD2 matching over 7 bases. Trimming took 8 bases from V and 7 from J; bases not matched to a gene: 5. Germline CDR1 MNHEY, CDR2 SVGAGI. This CDR3 has 11 residues. The CDR3 here is CASRGELEQYF. CDR3 nucleotide sequence: TGTGCCAGCCGGGGGGAGTTGGAGCAGTACTTC.

This clone turned up a few times. This chain joins TRBV6-1 and TRBJ2-4; D is possibly TRBD1 (5 bases). The CDR3 runs to 17 residues. Germline CDR1 MNHNS, CDR2 SASEGT. V lost 2 bases to trimming and J lost 0 bases, with 14 bases between them. The CDR3 bases are TGTGCCAGCAGTGAAAGGGGCAGCCTGGGAGCCAAAAACATTCAGTACTTC. It encodes CASSERGSLGAKNIQYF.

The chain uses TRBV16 and TRBJ1-5; D not resolved. In germline, CDR1 is KGHSY, CDR2 FQNENV. This CDR3 spans 13 amino acids. With 5 bases removed from V and 8 bases from J, the gap between germline ends came to 13 bases. The CDR3 is CASSEQSFKPQHF. DNA for the CDR3: TGTGCCAGCAGCGAACAGTCGTTTAAGCCCCAGCATTTT.

This chain joins TRBV6-6 and TRBJ2-1; D not resolved. Germline CDR1 and CDR2: MNHNY and SVGAGI (reference sequence). V dropped 1 base and J dropped 7 bases, with 8 bases sitting between them. The CDR3 contains 13 residues. The CDR3 sequence: CASSYYARNEQFF. The CDR3 coding sequence is TGTGCCAGCAGTTACTACGCGCGGAATGAGCAGTTCTTC.

This chain uses TRBV7-8 with TRBJ2-7, with 9 bases lining up with TRBD1. The germline V gene has CDR1 SGHVS and CDR2 FQNEAQ. There are 15 residues in the CDR3. The V and J ends lost 4 bases and 0 bases, in that order; junction bases with no gene match: 4. The CDR3 protein is CASSSRGQGSYEQYF. CDR3 nucleotide sequence: TGTGCCAGCAGCTCTAGGGGACAGGGCTCCTACGAGCAGTACTTC.

The V call is TRBV7-9, the J call TRBJ2-6, with 8 bases identical to TRBD1. The CDR3 is 19 amino acids. Per germline, CDR1 SEHNR and CDR2 FQNEAQ (reference sequence). V lost 5 bases, J lost 0 bases, and 12 bases stayed unmatched. This CDR3 reads CASSIEPGQAFSGANVLTF. CDR3 nucleotides: TGTGCCAGCAGCATAGAACCGGGACAGGCCTTCTCTGGGGCCAACGTCCTGACTTTC.

The V and J genes are TRBV28 and TRBJ2-1; 14 bases line up with TRBD2. This CDR3 region has 14 residues. Germline CDR1 and CDR2: MDHEN and SYDVKM. The V and J ends lost 8 bases and 10 bases, in that order; junction bases with no gene match: 7. The CDR3 loop reads CASPGLAGVGEQFF. CDR3 coding DNA: TGTGCCAGCCCGGGACTAGCGGGAGTAGGAGAGCAGTTCTTC.

The rearrangement links TRBV3-1 (or the pseudogene TRBV3-2) to TRBJ1-5; no clear D. Per germline, CDR1 LGHDT and CDR2 YNNKEL (reference sequence). The CDR3 consists of 15 residues. Between the trimmed V and J ends, which lost 1 base and 6 bases, there was a span of 13 bases. CDR3 amino acids: CASSQGFGIAQPQHF. CDR3 DNA: TGTGCCAGCAGCCAAGGGTTCGGGATCGCTCAGCCCCAGCATTTT.

The rearrangement links TRBV6-5 to TRBJ2-7, with 9 bases identical to TRBD1. Trimming took 4 bases from V and 1 from J; bases not matched to a gene: 5. From germline, CDR1 is MNHEY and CDR2 SVGAGI. The CDR3 runs to 15 residues. The chain's CDR3 is CASSSGGTGSYEQYF. The CDR3 nucleotides are TGTGCCAGCAGTTCCGGTGGGACAGGGTCCTACGAGCAGTACTTC.

In regard to this clone: Because it lacks the conserved phenylalanine or tryptophan at the end, this CDR3 is likely a read error. The limits of the CDR3 on the DNA are not certain, so only TCRdb's listed CDR3 is given. The rearrangement links TRBV9 to TRBJ2-3; the listed D gene, TRBD2, was not tested against the DNA. Termini included, the CDR3 measures 9 amino acids. The V gene's germline CDR1 is SGDLS and CDR2 YYNGEE. This CDR3 is CASPHTSSM.